Each of the 22 T cell receptor beta chains below was sequenced from the same sample in a study of cytomegalovirus exposure and HLA in healthy donors. Libraries were prepared by immunoSEQ multiplex PCR; TCRdb keeps only in-frame clonotypes and omits some of them. The sample lists about 160,000 clones, about 85% occurring once. Sample: PBMCs. These receptors were taken from a man aged 25 to 45 in good health and CMV-seropositive.

V and J are TRBV6-5 and TRBJ2-3; a possible D gene is TRBD1 (6 bases). Germline-derived CDR1 and CDR2 are MNHEY and SVGAGI. The CDR3 covers 13 residues. V lost 6 bases, J lost 5 bases, and 12 bases lay in between. CDR3 in amino acids: CASRPGVQDTQYF. The CDR3 bases are TGTGCCAGCAGGCCAGGGGTACAAGATACGCAGTATTTT.

The V call is TRBV6-5, the J call TRBJ2-7; 7 positions match TRBD1. The V gene end was trimmed by 6 bases and the J gene end by 5 bases; junction bases not matched to a gene: 10. Germline lookup yields CDR1 MNHEY and CDR2 SVGAGI. This CDR3 is built from 14 residues. CDR3 in DNA: TGTGCCAGCAGACTAACAGGGGAAGCAAACGAGCAGTACTTC. It encodes CASRLTGEANEQYF.

This chain connects TRBV6-1 to TRBJ2-3; 12 nucleotides match TRBD1. After removal of 1 base from V and 4 bases from J, the junction contained 3 bases not matched to a gene. Germline CDR1 is MNHNS and CDR2 is SASEGT. The CDR3 is made up of 16 amino acids. CDR3 protein: CASSEGDRGQADTQYF. CDR3 nucleotides: TGTGCCAGCAGTGAAGGGGACAGGGGGCAAGCAGATACGCAGTATTTT.

The J gene is TRBJ2-1, the V gene TRBV27; 10 nucleotides align to TRBD2. There are 15 residues in the CDR3. V dropped 2 bases and J dropped 10; count of bases not matched to a gene: 8. Germline loops: CDR1 MNHEY, CDR2 SMNVEV (reference sequence). The DNA for the CDR3 is TGTGCCAGCAGTTTACAGCGGGGGGGCACGGAGGAGCAGTTCTTC. As protein: CASSLQRGGTEEQFF.

The chain carries TRBV7-2 and TRBJ2-3; D is undetermined. CDR3 length: 13 amino acids. The ends were cut back, 3 bases at V and 3 bases at J, with 7 bases in the middle. The germline V gene encodes CDR1 SGHTA and CDR2 FQGNSA. Here the CDR3 DNA reads TGTGCCAGCAGCTTGGCCACAACAGATACGCAGTATTTT. It encodes CASSLATTDTQYF.

The chain links TRBV18 to TRBJ2-7; D possibly corresponds to TRBD2 (6 bases). CDR3 length: 15 amino acids. The V end was cut by 3 bases, the J end by 2 bases, with 14 bases between. The germline V gene encodes CDR1 KGHSH and CDR2 LQKENI. For the CDR3, the DNA is TGTGCCAGCTCACCTCAGAGGAGGGCCACCTACGAGCAGTACTTC. Translated, it gives CASSPQRRATYEQYF.

On this clone itself: This sample also contains other DNA sequences that code for the same CDR3. This chain joins TRBV4-1 and TRBJ2-7, with 8 bases aligning to TRBD1. The CDR3 extends over 15 amino acids. Unmatched junction bases numbered 3, after V lost 1 base and J lost 1 base. The germline CDR1 and CDR2 sequences are MGHRA and YSYEKL. The CDR3 coding sequence is TGCGCCAGCAGCCAAGCGGGGACAGGTTCCTACGAGCAGTACTTC. It encodes CASSQAGTGSYEQYF.

The chain carries TRBV4-3 and TRBJ2-1; D is perhaps TRBD2 (6 bases). The V gene lost 2 bases and the J gene lost 10 bases, with 18 bases spanning the gap. The CDR3 covers 15 residues. Germline V gene data show CDR1 as LGHNA and CDR2 as YSLEER. This chain's CDR3 is CASSQITSTGGEQFF. The DNA for the CDR3 is TGCGCCAGCAGCCAAATAACTAGCACGGGCGGGGAGCAGTTCTTC.

V gene TRBV27 combines with J gene TRBJ2-1; 8 nucleotides line up with TRBD1. With 5 bases clipped from V and 14 bases from J, the junction kept 8 bases outside the gene matches. The germline V gene encodes CDR1 MNHEY and CDR2 SMNVEV (reference sequence). The CDR3 extends over 12 amino acids. The DNA of the CDR3 is TGTGCCAGCAGTCAGGACAGGGCGCGGGAGTTCTTC. Protein: CASSQDRAREFF.

The rearrangement links TRBV27 to TRBJ1-6; TRBD1 matches 8 bases. Per the germline V gene, CDR1 is MNHEY and CDR2 is SMNVEV (reference sequence). This CDR3 is 17 amino acids long. V shed 10 bases, J shed 0 bases, and the junction held 11 bases outside the gene matches. The CDR3 is CATSSLQGVSYNSPLHF. The CDR3 DNA follows: TGTGCCACCTCTAGCCTACAGGGGGTCTCCTATAATTCACCCCTCCACTTT.

The genes are TRBV30 and TRBJ2-5, with a weak D call TRBD1 (6 bases). The ends were cut back, 5 bases at V and 5 bases at J, with 24 bases in the middle. Germline V CDR1 and CDR2: GTSNPN, SVGIG (reference sequence). The CDR3 loop spans 16 amino acids. CDR3 in amino acids: CAWPPRPSGVRETQYF. CDR3 nucleotides: TGTGCCTGGCCACCACGCCCGTCAGGGGTTCGGGAGACCCAGTACTTC.

Regarding this clone: The sample holds other DNA sequences that translate to the same CDR3. This chain uses TRBV7-2 with TRBJ2-5; the match to TRBD1 covers 11 bases. The trim removed 3 bases at V and 5 bases at J, leaving 2 bases unmatched. The length of the CDR3 is 14 residues. Germline V gene lookup returns CDR1 SGHTA and CDR2 FQGNSA. The CDR3 sequence: CASSLDRGRETQYF. For the CDR3, the DNA is TGTGCCAGCAGCTTGGACAGGGGGCGGGAGACCCAGTACTTC.

Here the CDR3 DNA reads TGTGCCAGCAGCTCAACAGGGGCTGGAAACACCATATATTTT. It translates to CASSSTGAGNTIYF. The chain couples TRBV5-6 to TRBJ1-3; TRBD1 matches 7 bases. CDR3 length: 14 amino acids. Germline V gene data show CDR1 as SGHDT and CDR2 as YYEEEE. V gave up 3 bases and J gave up 2 bases; unmatched junction bases: 2.

This clone was detected a few times. The CDR3 sequence is CAWSVDRGLGYTF. The CDR3 nucleotides are TGTGCCTGGAGTGTAGACAGGGGTTTGGGCTACACCTTC. The chain couples TRBV30 to TRBJ1-2; 8 nucleotides match TRBD1. The V gene end was trimmed by 0 bases and the J gene end by 8 bases; junction bases not matched to a gene: 5. Germline V gene sequence: CDR1 GTSNPN, CDR2 SVGIG (reference sequence). The CDR3 spans 13 residues.

This chain uses TRBV27 with TRBJ2-7; 7 positions agree with TRBD1. The CDR3 sequence is 13 residues long. V was pared by 2 bases and J by 7 bases, with 5 bases of the junction left unmatched. The germline V gene encodes CDR1 MNHEY and CDR2 SMNVEV (reference sequence). The CDR3 sequence: CASSLATGVEQYF. The DNA for the CDR3 is TGTGCCAGCAGTTTAGCAACAGGGGTTGAGCAGTACTTC.

This clone has a handful of counts. The J gene is TRBJ1-5, the V gene TRBV19, with D possibly being TRBD1 (6 bases). The CDR3 is 15 residues long. The germline CDR1 and CDR2 sequences are LNHDA and SQIVND (reference sequence). Trimming left V 3 bases short and J 7 bases short, with 16 bases between. CDR3 sequence: CASSMVRGVWQPQHF. CDR3 nucleotides: TGTGCCAGTAGTATGGTCAGGGGAGTATGGCAGCCCCAGCATTTT.

The rearrangement links TRBV5-1 to TRBJ2-2; TRBD2 is a possible D gene (8 bases). The germline gives CDR1 SGHRS, CDR2 YFSETQ. V was clipped by 4 bases and J by 3 bases, with 13 bases between them. This CDR3 has 15 amino acids. The DNA for the CDR3 is TGCGCCAGCAGCGACGGGAGGGGGCACACCGGGGAGCTGTTTTTT. Protein product: CASSDGRGHTGELFF.

This clone appeared a single time. This chain uses TRBV7-8 with TRBJ2-5, with no clear D. The germline gives CDR1 SGHVS, CDR2 FQNEAQ. CDR3 length: 12 residues. V shed 5 bases and J shed 5 bases, with 9 bases lying between them. DNA for the CDR3: TGTGCCAGCAGCCCGACGAGGGAGACCCAGTACTTC. Protein: CASSPTRETQYF.

The chain is built from TRBV7-9 and TRBJ2-7, with TRBD1 matching 11 bases. V trimming: 9 bases; J trimming: 5 bases; junction bases outside the gene matches: 6. The CDR3 sequence is 13 residues long. The germline CDR1 and CDR2 sequences are SEHNR and FQNEAQ (reference sequence). CDR3 bases: TGTGCCAGTCCGGGACAGGGGGAACACGAGCAGTACTTC. It codes for CASPGQGEHEQYF. Full variable domain (rest looked up from reference TRBV7-9 and TRBJ2-7): DTGVSQNPRHKITKRGQNVTFRCDPISEHNRLYWYRQTLGQGPEFLTYFQNEAQLEKSRLLSDRFSAERPKGSFSTLEIQRTEQGDSAMYLCASPGQGEHEQYFGPGTRLTVT.

There are a few counts of this clone. This rearrangement joins TRBV5-6 to TRBJ1-2, with D uncertain. Germline values: CDR1 SGHDT, CDR2 YYEEEE. V dropped 4 bases and J dropped 5 bases, with 9 bases sitting between them. This CDR3 has 12 residues. DNA of the CDR3: TGTGCCAGCAGCCCCTCAGGATATGGCTACACCTTC. As protein: CASSPSGYGYTF. The variable domain in full, completed from reference TRBV5-6 and TRBJ1-2, reads DAGVTQSPTHLIKTRGQQVTLRCSPKSGHDTVSWYQQALGQGPQFIFQYYEEEERQRGNFPDRFSGHQFPNYSSELNVNALLLGDSALYLCASSPSGYGYTFGSGTRLTVV.

The rearrangement links TRBV9 to TRBJ1-2; perhaps TRBD1 as D (6 bases). V lost 0 bases to trimming and J lost 6 bases, with 12 bases between them. The CDR3 spans 14 residues. In germline, CDR1 is SGDLS, CDR2 YYNGEE. CDR3 bases: TGTGCCAGCAGCGTAGCTTGGGGGGGCGATGGCTACACCTTC. Amino acids: CASSVAWGGDGYTF.

This rearrangement joins TRBV4-3 to TRBJ1-5; D might be TRBD1 (5 bases). Trimming removed 0 bases from V and 9 bases from J, with 12 bases in between. The CDR3 has 14 residues. CDR1 is LGHNA and CDR2 is YSLEER in the germline V gene. CDR3 in amino acids: CASSQDAGLWPQHF. CDR3 in DNA: TGCGCCAGCAGCCAAGATGCAGGGCTATGGCCCCAGCATTTT.